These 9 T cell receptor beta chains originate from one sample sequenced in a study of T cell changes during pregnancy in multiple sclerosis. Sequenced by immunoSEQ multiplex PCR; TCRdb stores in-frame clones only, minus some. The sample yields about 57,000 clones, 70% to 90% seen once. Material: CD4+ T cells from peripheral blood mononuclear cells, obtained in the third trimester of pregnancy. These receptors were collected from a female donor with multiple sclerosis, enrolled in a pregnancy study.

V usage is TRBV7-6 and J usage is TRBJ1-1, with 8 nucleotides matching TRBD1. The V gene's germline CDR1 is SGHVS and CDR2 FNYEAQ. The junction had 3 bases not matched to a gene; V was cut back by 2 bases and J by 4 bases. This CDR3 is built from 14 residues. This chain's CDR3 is CASSLTTGGTEAFF. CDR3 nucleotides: TGTGCCAGCAGCTTAACCACAGGGGGCACTGAAGCTTTCTTT.

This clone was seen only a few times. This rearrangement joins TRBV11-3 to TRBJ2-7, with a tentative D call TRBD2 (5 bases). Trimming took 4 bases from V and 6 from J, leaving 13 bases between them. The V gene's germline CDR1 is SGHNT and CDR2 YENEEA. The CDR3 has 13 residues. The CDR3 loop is CASSSGHRGEQYF. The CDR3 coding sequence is TGTGCCAGCAGCTCGGGCCACCGGGGCGAGCAGTACTTC.

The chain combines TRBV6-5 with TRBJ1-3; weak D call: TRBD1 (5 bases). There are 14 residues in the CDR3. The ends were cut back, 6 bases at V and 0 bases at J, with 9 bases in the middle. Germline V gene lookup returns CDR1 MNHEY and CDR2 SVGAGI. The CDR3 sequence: CASSPTVSGNTIYF. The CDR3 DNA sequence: TGTGCCAGCAGCCCGACAGTCTCTGGAAACACCATATATTTT.

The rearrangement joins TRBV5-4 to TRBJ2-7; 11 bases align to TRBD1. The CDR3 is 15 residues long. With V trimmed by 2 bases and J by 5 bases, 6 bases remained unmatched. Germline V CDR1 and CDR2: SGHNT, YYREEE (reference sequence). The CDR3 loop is CASSFPGQGVHEQYF. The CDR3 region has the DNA TGTGCCAGCAGCTTTCCGGGACAGGGGGTCCACGAGCAGTACTTC.

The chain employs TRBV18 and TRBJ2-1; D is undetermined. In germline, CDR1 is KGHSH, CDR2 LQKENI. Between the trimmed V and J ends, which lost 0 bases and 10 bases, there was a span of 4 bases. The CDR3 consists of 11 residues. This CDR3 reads CASSPPSEQFF. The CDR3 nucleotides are TGTGCCAGCTCACCACCATCGGAGCAGTTCTTC. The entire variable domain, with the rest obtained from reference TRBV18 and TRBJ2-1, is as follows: NAGVMQNPRHLVRRRGQEARLRCSPMKGHSHVYWYRQLPEEGLKFMVYLQKENIIDESGMPKERFSAEFPKEGPSILRIQQVVRGDSAAYFCASSPPSEQFFGPGTRLTVL.

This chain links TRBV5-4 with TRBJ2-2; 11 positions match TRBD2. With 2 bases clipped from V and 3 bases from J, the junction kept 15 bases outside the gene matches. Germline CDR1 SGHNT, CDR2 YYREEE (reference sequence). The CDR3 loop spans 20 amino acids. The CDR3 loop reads CASSFGLAGPHGRDTGELFF. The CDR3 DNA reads TGTGCCAGCAGCTTCGGACTAGCGGGCCCCCATGGACGGGACACCGGGGAGCTGTTTTTT.

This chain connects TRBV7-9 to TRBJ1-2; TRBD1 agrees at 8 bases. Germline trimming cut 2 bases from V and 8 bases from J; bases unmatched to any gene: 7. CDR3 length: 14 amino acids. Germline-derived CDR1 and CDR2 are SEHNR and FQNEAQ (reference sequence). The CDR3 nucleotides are TGTGCCAGCAGCTTATCTGACAGGGGTTGGGGCTACACCTTC. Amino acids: CASSLSDRGWGYTF.

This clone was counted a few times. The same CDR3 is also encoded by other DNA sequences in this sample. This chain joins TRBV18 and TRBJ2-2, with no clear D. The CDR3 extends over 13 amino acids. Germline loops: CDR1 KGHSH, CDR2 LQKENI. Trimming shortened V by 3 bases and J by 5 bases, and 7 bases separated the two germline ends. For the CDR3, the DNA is TGTGCCAGCTCACCGTCTTTGACCGGGGAGCTGTTTTTT. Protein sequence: CASSPSLTGELFF. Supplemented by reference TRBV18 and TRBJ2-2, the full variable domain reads NAGVMQNPRHLVRRRGQEARLRCSPMKGHSHVYWYRQLPEEGLKFMVYLQKENIIDESGMPKERFSAEFPKEGPSILRIQQVVRGDSAAYFCASSPSLTGELFFGEGSRLTVL.

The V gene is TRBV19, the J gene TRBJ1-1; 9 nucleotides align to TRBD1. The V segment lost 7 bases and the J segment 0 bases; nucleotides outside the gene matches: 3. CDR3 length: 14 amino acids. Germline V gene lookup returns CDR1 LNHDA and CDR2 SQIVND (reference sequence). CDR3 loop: CASIRDRVNTEAFF. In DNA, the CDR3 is TGTGCCAGTATCAGGGACAGGGTGAACACTGAAGCTTTCTTT.